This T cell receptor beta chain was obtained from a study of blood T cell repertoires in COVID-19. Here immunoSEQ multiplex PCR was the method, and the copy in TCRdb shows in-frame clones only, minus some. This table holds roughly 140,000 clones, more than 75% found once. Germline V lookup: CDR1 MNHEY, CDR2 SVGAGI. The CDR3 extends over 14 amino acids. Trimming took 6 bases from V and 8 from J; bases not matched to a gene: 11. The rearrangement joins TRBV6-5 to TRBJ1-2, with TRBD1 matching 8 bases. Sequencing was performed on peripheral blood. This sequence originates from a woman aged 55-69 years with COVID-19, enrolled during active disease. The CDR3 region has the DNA TGTGCCAGCAGGGGGGGAGGACAGGGAGGCGGCTACACCTTC. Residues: CASRGGGQGGGYTF.